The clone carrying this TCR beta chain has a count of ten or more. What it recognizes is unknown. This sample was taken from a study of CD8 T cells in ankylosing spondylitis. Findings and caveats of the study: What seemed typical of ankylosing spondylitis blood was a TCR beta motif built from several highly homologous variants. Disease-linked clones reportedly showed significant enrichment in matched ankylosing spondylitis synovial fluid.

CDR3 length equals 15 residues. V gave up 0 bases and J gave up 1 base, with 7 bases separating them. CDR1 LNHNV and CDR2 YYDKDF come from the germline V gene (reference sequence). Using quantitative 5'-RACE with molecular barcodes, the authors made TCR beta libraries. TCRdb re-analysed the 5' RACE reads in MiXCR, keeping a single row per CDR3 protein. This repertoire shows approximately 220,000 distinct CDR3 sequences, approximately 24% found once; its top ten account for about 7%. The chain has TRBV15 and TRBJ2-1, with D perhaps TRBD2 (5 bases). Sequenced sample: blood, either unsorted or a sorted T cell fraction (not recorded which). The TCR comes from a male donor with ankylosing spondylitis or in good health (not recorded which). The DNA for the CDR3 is TGTGCCACCAGCAGAGAGGGGAGTTCCTACAATGAGCAGTTCTTC. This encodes CATSREGSSYNEQFF.